These 14 T cell receptor beta chains were all obtained from the same sample, sequenced in a study of T-cell memory formation after mild COVID-19. Each CDR3 protein is one row after TCRdb ran MiXCR on the 5' RACE reads. This sample has about 350,000 distinct CDR3 sequences, with around 15% found just once. The sample was PBMCs or a T cell subset sorted from them (not recorded which). These receptors were collected from a man between 18 and 35 years old who had mild COVID-19 (a few samples of this study predate the infection). Cell type and time point are not known.

A few counts support this clonotype. The chain couples TRBV11-3 to TRBJ2-3; D possibly corresponds to TRBD2 (7 bases). Trimming shortened V by 4 bases and J by 2 bases, and 16 bases separated the two germline ends. Germline V gives CDR1 SGHNT, CDR2 YENEEA. The CDR3 contains 16 residues. CDR3 amino acids: CASSSGAGANTDTQYF. In DNA form, the CDR3 reads TGTGCCAGCAGCTCGGGGGCGGGGGCCAACACAGATACGCAGTATTTT.

This chain links TRBV7-9 with TRBJ1-2; no definite D call. CDR3 size: 18 residues. With 8 bases removed from V and 7 bases from J, the gap between germline ends came to 32 bases. The germline V gene encodes CDR1 SEHNR and CDR2 FQNEAQ (reference sequence). The CDR3: CASLRLTTSGYRDTGYTF. Written as DNA, the CDR3 is TGTGCCAGCCTAAGGCTGACGACCTCGGGATACCGAGACACTGGCTACACCTTC.

This clonotype occurred many times. V and J are TRBV4-1 and TRBJ2-3; no firm D call. Germline values: CDR1 MGHRA, CDR2 YSYEKL. V was pared by 0 bases and J by 2 bases, with 12 bases between. CDR3 length: 16 residues. The CDR3 protein is CASSQEGYPSTDTQYF. Written as DNA, the CDR3 is TGCGCCAGCAGCCAAGAGGGCTATCCTTCCACAGATACGCAGTATTTT.

The chain carries TRBV6-2 or TRBV6-3 and TRBJ2-3; 11 bases are shared with TRBD2. The CDR3 runs to 15 residues. After removal of 8 bases from V and 6 bases from J, the junction contained 10 bases not matched to a gene. From germline, CDR1 is MNHEY and CDR2 SVGEGT. In nucleotides, the CDR3 is TGTGCCAGCGGGAGACTAGCGGGGTTTTTGGATACGCAGTATTTT. Translating gives CASGRLAGFLDTQYF.

This clonotype was observed a handful of times. The chain has TRBV7-3 and TRBJ2-7; a possible D gene is TRBD2 (6 bases). With 1 base removed from V and 3 bases from J, the gap between germline ends came to 25 bases. The CDR3 covers 19 residues. Looked up from germline, CDR1 is SGHTA and CDR2 is FQGTGA. The CDR3 sequence: CASSLMWEGGGDNYYEQYV. CDR3 nucleotide sequence: TGTGCCAGCAGCTTAATGTGGGAAGGTGGAGGGGATAACTACTACGAGCAGTACGTC.

This clonotype appeared a single time. The rearrangement uses TRBV6-2 or TRBV6-3 and TRBJ2-3, with D possibly being TRBD1 or TRBD2 (6 bases each). Germline-derived CDR1 and CDR2 are MNHEY and SVGEGT. The CDR3 covers 14 residues. V dropped 4 bases and J dropped 5 bases, with 13 bases sitting between them. The CDR3 is CASSWGRGGDTQYF. CDR3 sequence (DNA): TGTGCCAGCAGTTGGGGGCGGGGTGGAGATACGCAGTATTTT.

This clonotype was counted between two and nine times. The gene calls are TRBV27 and TRBJ1-5, with TRBD1 as a possible D gene (5 bases). Per the germline V gene, CDR1 is MNHEY and CDR2 is SMNVEV (reference sequence). V shed 4 bases and J shed 5 bases, with 15 bases lying between them. This CDR3 has 15 amino acids. The CDR3 DNA follows: TGTGCCAGCAGTTCCCGGACGGGGGTCGATCAGCCCCAGCATTTT. This translates into CASSSRTGVDQPQHF.

The gene calls are TRBV7-9 and TRBJ1-1; D ambiguous. Trimming took off 2 bases at V and 5 bases at J, with 6 bases between the two ends. Germline V gene data show CDR1 as SEHNR and CDR2 as FQNEAQ (reference sequence). There are 12 residues in the CDR3. This CDR3 is CASSLRVTEAFF. The CDR3 region has the DNA TGTGCCAGCAGCTTACGGGTTACTGAAGCTTTCTTT. The full variable domain, rest sourced from reference TRBV7-9 and TRBJ1-1, is DTGVSQNPRHKITKRGQNVTFRCDPISEHNRLYWYRQTLGQGPEFLTYFQNEAQLEKSRLLSDRFSAERPKGSFSTLEIQRTEQGDSAMYLCASSLRVTEAFFGQGTRLTVV.

The chain recombines TRBV4-3 with TRBJ1-5; tentatively, D is TRBD1 (5 bases). Germline CDR1 and CDR2: LGHNA and YSLEER. This CDR3 contains 16 residues. The ends were cut back, 0 bases at V and 2 bases at J, with 11 bases in the middle. The CDR3 DNA follows: TGCGCCAGCAGCCAAGACCAGGGAGGTGGCAATCAGCCCCAGCATTTT. It translates to CASSQDQGGGNQPQHF.

The chain joins TRBV30 to TRBJ2-7, with TRBD1 as a possible D gene (5 bases). The CDR3 has 16 amino acids. Trimming stripped 2 bases from V and 3 bases from J, with 20 bases between. Germline assignment: CDR1 GTSNPN and CDR2 SVGIG (reference sequence). CDR3 sequence reads: CAWSSTRVGPIYEQYF. The CDR3 coding sequence is TGTGCCTGGAGTTCCACCAGGGTAGGCCCTATCTACGAGCAGTACTTC.

This clonotype was counted a few times. The V call is TRBV5-6, the J call TRBJ2-7; 9 nucleotides match TRBD1. Trimming cost V 4 bases and J 5 bases; bases outside gene matches: 7. The CDR3 spans 14 residues. Germline V gene sequence: CDR1 SGHDT, CDR2 YYEEEE. As DNA, the CDR3 is TGTGCCAGCAGCGCACCCACAGGGGGCGACGAGCAGTACGTC. Its translation is CASSAPTGGDEQYV.

The table lists this clonotype with many counts. The chain has TRBV4-2 and TRBJ2-5; a possible D gene is TRBD2 (7 bases). Trimming removed 0 bases at V and 6 bases at J, with 20 bases between. There are 17 residues in the CDR3. Germline CDR1 is LGHNA and CDR2 is YNFKEQ. CDR3 protein: CASSQEGGVAGAQTQYF. In nucleotides, the CDR3 is TGTGCCAGCAGCCAAGAGGGAGGCGTGGCGGGGGCACAGACCCAGTACTTC.

V and J are TRBV6-5 and TRBJ2-5, with unresolved D. The germline V gene encodes CDR1 MNHEY and CDR2 SVGAGI. This CDR3 is built from 13 residues. Trimming stripped 6 bases from V and 7 bases from J, with 15 bases between. As DNA, the CDR3 is TGTGCCAGCAGCATTAGGCCCTCAGGGACCCAGTACTTC. Amino acids: CASSIRPSGTQYF.

This clonotype was detected many times. This rearrangement joins TRBV7-9 to TRBJ2-3; possibly TRBD1 for D (5 bases). Germline CDR1 SEHNR, CDR2 FQNEAQ (reference sequence). This CDR3 is built from 16 residues. Trimming removed 4 bases at V and 1 base at J, with 15 bases between. The CDR3 DNA reads TGTGCCAGCAGCTCCGATGGCAGGGAAGGCACAGATACGCAGTATTTT. Translated, it gives CASSSDGREGTDTQYF.